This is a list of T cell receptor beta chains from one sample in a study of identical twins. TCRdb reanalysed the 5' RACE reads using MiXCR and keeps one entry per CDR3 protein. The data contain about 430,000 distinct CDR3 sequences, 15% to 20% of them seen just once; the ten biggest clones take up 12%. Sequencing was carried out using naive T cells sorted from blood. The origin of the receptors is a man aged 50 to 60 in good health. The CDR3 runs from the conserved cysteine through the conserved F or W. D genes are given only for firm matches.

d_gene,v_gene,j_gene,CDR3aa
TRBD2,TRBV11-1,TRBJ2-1,CASSLTLAGVRTTYNEQFF
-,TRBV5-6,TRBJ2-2,CASSLRFTATGELFF
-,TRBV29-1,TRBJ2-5,CSARGGGKQETQYF
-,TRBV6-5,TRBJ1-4,CASSYSVAPATNEKLFF
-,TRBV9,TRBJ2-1,CASSPPRLGYNEQFF
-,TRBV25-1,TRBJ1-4,CASSDLDSFGRRVDEKLFF
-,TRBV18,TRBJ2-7,CASSKERGEQYF
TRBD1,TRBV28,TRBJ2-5,CASSFRGTGRETQYF
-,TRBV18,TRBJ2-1,CASSPQLDNNEQFF
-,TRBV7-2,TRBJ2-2,CASSSSRVEVTGELFF
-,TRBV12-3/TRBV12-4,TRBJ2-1,CASHGGHPSPYNEQFF
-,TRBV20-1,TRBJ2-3,CSASGWGASDTQYF
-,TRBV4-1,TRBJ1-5,CASSQVTRVNQPQHF
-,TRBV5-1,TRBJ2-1,CASSPINPSTYNEQFF
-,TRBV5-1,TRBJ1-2,CASCLGTDAFYGYTF
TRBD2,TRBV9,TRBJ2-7,CASSVGPSGSYEQYF
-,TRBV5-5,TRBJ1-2,CASSIETRGLNYGYTF
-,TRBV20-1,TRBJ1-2,CNTRAAGGQTPNYGYTF
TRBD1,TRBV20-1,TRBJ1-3,CSARDSSGGTGNTIYF
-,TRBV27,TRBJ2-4,CASSGLPLAKNIQYF
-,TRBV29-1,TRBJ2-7,CSVTDRGRGAYEQYF
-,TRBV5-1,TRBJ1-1,CASSLGASGTEAFF
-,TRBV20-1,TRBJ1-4,CSARVEATNEKLFF
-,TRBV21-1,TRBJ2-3,CASTDLTDTQYF
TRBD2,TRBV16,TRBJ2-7,CASSQSGGSSSEQYF
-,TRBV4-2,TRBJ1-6,CASSQDWTRDSPLHF
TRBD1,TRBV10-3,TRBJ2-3,CAISTATGGADTQYF
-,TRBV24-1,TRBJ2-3,CATSDHYRDRTDTQYF
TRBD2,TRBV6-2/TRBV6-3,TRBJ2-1,CASTQRRGGTDEQFF
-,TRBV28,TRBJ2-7,CASSFPARGQQYF
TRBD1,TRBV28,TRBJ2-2,CASTLGTGDTGELFF
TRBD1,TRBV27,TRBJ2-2,CASSSPRDRGFLAEHTGELFF
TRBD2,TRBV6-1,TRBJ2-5,CASSPTGGAQETQYF
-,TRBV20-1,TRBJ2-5,CSARGPRWGAHTPYQETQYF
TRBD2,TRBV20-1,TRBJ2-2,CSARDFGGLADTGELFF
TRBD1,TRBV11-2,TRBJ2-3,CASSTRPLDRDHPSTDTQYF
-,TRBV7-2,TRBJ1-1,CASSRGGIMNTEAFF
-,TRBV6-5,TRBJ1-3,CASSYDAGNTIYF
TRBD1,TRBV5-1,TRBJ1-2,CASSLDRGGDYTF
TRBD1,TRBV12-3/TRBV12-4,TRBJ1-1,CASRNSLLIQGAVNTEAFF
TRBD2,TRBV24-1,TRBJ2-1,CATSDWTSGSSYNEQFF
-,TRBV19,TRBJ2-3,CASSIDPSRGDTQYF
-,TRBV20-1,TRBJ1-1,CSASPVNTEAFF
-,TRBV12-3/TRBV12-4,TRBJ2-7,CASSPGTLFYEQYF
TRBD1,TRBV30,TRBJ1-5,CAWSVRTGRKQPQHF
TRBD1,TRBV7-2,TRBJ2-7,CASSLTGEAAYEQYF
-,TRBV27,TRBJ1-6,CASSIGTRNSPLHF
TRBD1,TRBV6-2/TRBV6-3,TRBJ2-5,CASRGQGLGETQYF
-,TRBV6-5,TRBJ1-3,CASSYGGGSSGNTIYF
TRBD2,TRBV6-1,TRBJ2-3,CASSATGGSTDTQYF
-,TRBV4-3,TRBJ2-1,CASSRGGGVGSYNEQFF
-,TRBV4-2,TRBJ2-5,CASSQEERRGETQYF